The present entry profiles one TCR beta chain with its context. Its target is not known. Individually, cDNA molecules had unique molecular identifiers attached to them. TCRdb analysed the 5' RACE reads with MiXCR anew, one entry per CDR3 protein. This sample has approximately 70,000 distinct CDR3 sequences; roughly an eighth occur once, and the top ten carry around 1.3%. This entry belongs to a study of early T cells in non-severe SARS-CoV-2 infection. Study results and caveats: In VDJdb matching, anti-spike CD8 responses were favored while private and CD4 specificities went missing.

This CDR3 is 14 amino acids long. Germline V gene lookup returns CDR1 LGHNT and CDR2 FRNRAP. J lost 0 bases, V lost 6 bases, and 4 bases had no gene match. This clonotype originated in an adult who was a healthcare worker with PCR-confirmed SARS-CoV-2 infection or an uninfected control (not recorded which). The V and J genes are TRBV12-5 and TRBJ2-5; 7 nucleotides match TRBD1. Sequencing was done on a sample of whole blood. This CDR3 is CASGTDRYQETQYF. The DNA of the CDR3 is TGTGCTAGTGGAACGGACAGGTACCAAGAGACCCAGTACTTC.